The TCR beta chain under discussion was sequenced for a study of patients and donors after allogeneic stem cell transplantation. This clonotype was seen a single time. The germline CDR1 and CDR2 sequences are SNHLY and FYNNEI. This CDR3 region has 11 residues. V lost 8 bases, J lost 12 bases, and 14 bases lay in between. In TCRdb, the RT-PCR reads were re-called with MiXCR into one record per CDR3 protein. The sample lists around 150,000 distinct CDR3 sequences, roughly 35% seen once, with about 50% in the top ten. Sequenced material: blood, either unsorted or a sorted T cell fraction (not recorded which). The chain recombines TRBV2 with TRBJ2-1; possible D gene TRBD2, 5 bases. The sequence came from a human donor who was either an allogeneic HSCT recipient or a stem cell or donor lymphocyte infusion donor (not recorded which). It is not recorded whose cells these are; they may come from a transplant donor. The CDR3 sequence: CASAQLVMQFF. As DNA, the CDR3 is TGTGCCAGCGCCCAACTAGTTATGCAGTTCTTC.